Listed below are T cell receptor beta chains from one sample, sequenced in a study of T-cell reconstitution after alpha-beta-depleted transplantation in children. Each CDR3 protein is one row after TCRdb ran MiXCR on the PCR reads. Of 300,000 to 350,000 distinct CDR3 sequences in the sample, roughly 21% are singletons; the top ten hold around 9.9%. The sample here was PBMCs, mostly from graft donor cells, taken 180 days after TCRalphabeta/CD19-depleted stem cell transplant. These receptors were obtained from a male patient aged 5 to 17 who had a stem cell transplant for acute lymphoblastic leukemia, so the T cells may come from the graft donor. CDR3s include the opening cysteine and the closing phenylalanine or tryptophan. The D gene is left open where the match is weak. Some rows mark clone size as missing; the rest say once, few, many or name a class of expanded clone.

abundance	d_gene	j_gene	v_gene	CDR3nt	CDR3aa
few	-	TRBJ1-3	TRBV3-1	TGTGCCAGCAGCCAAAACTCTGGAAACACCATATATTTT	CASSQNSGNTIYF
few	-	TRBJ2-1	TRBV10-3	TGTGCCATCAGTGGGAGTGTTGAGCAGTTCTTC	CAISGSVEQFF
-	-	TRBJ2-3	TRBV5-1	TGCGCCAGCAGCTTGCCACTGGGCACAGATACGCAGTATTTT	CASSLPLGTDTQYF
-	-	TRBJ1-4	TRBV5-5	TGTGCCAGCAGCTCCTACGCGGGGCCGCCCAATGAAAAACTGTTTTTT	CASSSYAGPPNEKLFF
few	-	TRBJ1-2	TRBV29-1	TGCAGCGGTTCCCCCAAGCAACAGAACTATGGCTACACCTTC	CSGSPKQQNYGYTF
-	TRBD1	TRBJ1-1	TRBV12-3/TRBV12-4	TGTGCCAGCAGGACTAAAATTACAGGGGTCGGGGGCTACACTGAAGCTTTCTTT	CASRTKITGVGGYTEAFF
-	-	TRBJ2-1	TRBV24-1	TGTGCCACCAGTGACACTCTGGATGAGCAGTTCTTC	CATSDTLDEQFF
few	-	TRBJ2-6	TRBV5-1	TGCGCCAGCAGCTTGGGCAGAACTGGGGCCAACGTCCTGACTTTC	CASSLGRTGANVLTF
-	-	TRBJ2-7	TRBV10-3	TGTGCCATCAGTGAGTCGCAGGGTAACTACGAGCAGTACTTC	CAISESQGNYEQYF
-	TRBD2	TRBJ2-1	TRBV29-1	TGCAGCTCGGGGACTAGTTCCTACAATGAGCAGTTCTTC	CSSGTSSYNEQFF
-	TRBD2	TRBJ2-7	TRBV5-1	TGCGCCAGCAGCTATGGGACTAGCGACTTTAGCTCCTACGAGCAGTACTTC	CASSYGTSDFSSYEQYF
-	-	TRBJ2-5	TRBV7-7	TGTGCCAGCAGCCCCCATTCCCAAGAGACCCAGTACTTC	CASSPHSQETQYF
few	-	TRBJ1-5	TRBV10-3	TGTGCCATCAGTGATCCCCAGGTCGGCGGCAATCAGCCCCAGCATTTT	CAISDPQVGGNQPQHF
few	-	TRBJ2-3	TRBV20-1	TGCAGTGCTTCCTCGGCAGCTTTCACAGATACGCAGTATTTT	CSASSAAFTDTQYF
-	-	TRBJ1-4	TRBV9	TGTGCCAGCAGCGTAGGCGGGGCAACTAATGAAAAACTGTTTTTT	CASSVGGATNEKLFF
-	-	TRBJ1-1	TRBV29-1	TGCAGCGCCCGCCGGGGGAACACTGAAGCTTTCTTT	CSARRGNTEAFF
-	-	TRBJ2-7	TRBV20-1	TGCAGTGCAACACAGAGCTCCTACGAGCAGTACTTC	CSATQSSYEQYF
few	-	TRBJ1-1	TRBV20-1	TGCAGTGCTGAGAGGAGCCACCTCACTGAAGCTTTCTTT	CSAERSHLTEAFF
-	-	TRBJ1-1	TRBV3-1	TGTGCCAGCAGCCAAGATGGTACGAACACTGAAGCTTTCTTT	CASSQDGTNTEAFF
few	TRBD2	TRBJ2-1	TRBV3-1	TGTGCCAGCAGCCAAGTAGCTAGCGGGAGGGCTTTTGAGCAGTTCTTC	CASSQVASGRAFEQFF
-	-	TRBJ1-5	TRBV20-1	TGCAGTGCTAGAGATACCGGGGCTCAGCCCCAGCATTTT	CSARDTGAQPQHF
-	-	TRBJ2-7	TRBV7-9	TGTGCCAGCAGCCCAGGGCACTACTGGGGCTACGAGCAGTACTTC	CASSPGHYWGYEQYF
-	TRBD1	TRBJ1-3	TRBV10-3	TGTGCCATCAGTGGCCGGGACAGGGCTGGAAACACCATATATTTT	CAISGRDRAGNTIYF
few	-	TRBJ2-1	TRBV5-1	TGCGCCAGCAGCCCCCCGGGACTGGTGGCGCTCAATGAGCAGTTCTTC	CASSPPGLVALNEQFF
-	TRBD2	TRBJ2-7	TRBV3-1	TGTGCCAGCAGCCAATGGGCTAGCGGGAGAAGTAATTCCTACGAGCAGTACTTC	CASSQWASGRSNSYEQYF
few	-	TRBJ2-7	TRBV5-1	TGCGCCAGCAGCTTGGCTACTGGTGAAGGCTACGAGCAGTACTTC	CASSLATGEGYEQYF
few	-	TRBJ2-7	TRBV5-1	TGCGCCAGCAGCTTGGAGGTCAGGGGTTCTCAGCTCTTC	CASSLEVRGSQLF
many	-	TRBJ1-2	TRBV5-1	TGCGCCAGCAGCCCACAGGGAAATTATGGCTACACCTTC	CASSPQGNYGYTF
few	TRBD1	TRBJ1-5	TRBV4-2	TGTGCCAGCAGCCAGGAACAGGGGAATCAGCCCCAGCATTTT	CASSQEQGNQPQHF
few	TRBD1	TRBJ2-7	TRBV15	TGTGCCACCAGCAGAGAGGGGACAGGGAACTACGACGAGCAGTACTTC	CATSREGTGNYDEQYF
-	-	TRBJ1-5	TRBV12-3/TRBV12-4	TGTGCCAGAAGTTTATGGTGGAGTCAGCCCCAGCATTTT	CARSLWWSQPQHF
few	-	TRBJ2-7	TRBV7-6	TGTGCCAGCAGGGTCGGGGGAGAAGGGTACGAGCAGTACTTC	CASRVGGEGYEQYF
-	-	TRBJ2-3	TRBV27	TGTGCCAGCAGTTCCTCTTGGGCCGGCACAGATACGCAGTATTTT	CASSSSWAGTDTQYF